These T cell receptor beta chains were read from a single sample in a study of identical twins. MiXCR, applied by TCRdb to the 5' RACE reads, yields one record per CDR3 protein. The sample holds a few hundred thousand distinct CDR3 sequences, 9% to 10% seen once. These data also formed part of another study, on yellow fever vaccine responses in identical twins.

Sequences were obtained from PBMCs. Receptors were obtained from a woman aged 18 to 35 in good health. Both conserved end residues are part of each CDR3. The D gene is left open where the match is weak. Clone size is stated in some rows and not others, as once, few, many or a class when expanded.

j_call v_call clone_size d_call cdr3_aa cdr3_nt
TRBJ2-1 TRBV10-1 few . CASSPGFSGNNEQFF TGCGCCAGCAGCCCAGGGTTTAGTGGGAACAATGAGCAGTTCTTC
TRBJ2-7 TRBV12-3/TRBV12-4 many . CASSLGIQGREQYF TGTGCCAGCAGTTTAGGGATTCAGGGGCGCGAGCAGTACTTC
TRBJ2-6 TRBV10-3 many . CAISGEGGSGANVLTF TGTGCCATCAGTGGAGAGGGGGGCTCCGGGGCCAACGTCCTGACTTTC
TRBJ2-3 TRBV20-1 few . CSASGLGTDTQYF TGCAGTGCTAGCGGTCTAGGAACAGATACGCAGTATTTT
TRBJ2-7 TRBV29-1 many . CSVGAGPYEQYF TGCAGCGTTGGGGCAGGGCCCTACGAGCAGTACTTC
TRBJ2-3 TRBV7-6 . TRBD2 CASSLQLAGGLGTDTQYF TGTGCCAGCAGCTTACAGCTAGCGGGGGGGCTTGGGACAGATACGCAGTATTTT
TRBJ1-5 TRBV27 . TRBD1 CASSHTGTAPYSNQPQHF TGTGCCAGCAGTCATACCGGGACAGCCCCTTATAGCAATCAGCCCCAGCATTTT
TRBJ2-5 TRBV14 . . CASSQVILETQYF TGTGCCAGCAGCCAAGTAATCCTCGAGACCCAGTACTTC
TRBJ2-6 TRBV24-1 . . CATSAKSQSGANVLTF TGTGCCACCAGTGCAAAGAGTCAATCTGGGGCCAACGTCCTGACTTTC
TRBJ2-1 TRBV3-1 few TRBD1 CASGGFGQGADNEQFF TGTGCCAGCGGCGGGTTCGGACAGGGGGCAGACAATGAGCAGTTCTTC